The present T cell receptor (beta chain) was sequenced within a study of Tregs in tolerant kidney transplant recipients. Assay: immunoSEQ multiplex PCR; the TCRdb copy retains only in-frame clones and omits some. The sample features roughly 25,000 clones, with more than 3.5% in its top ten. Germline trimming cut 5 bases from V and 4 bases from J; bases unmatched to any gene: 7. Germline loops: CDR1 LNHDA, CDR2 SQIVND (reference sequence). The CDR3 runs 14 residues. Study findings and constraints: The small number of patients limits these findings pending further validation. Activated donor B cell expansion appeared to reveal the most relevant donor-specific TCRbeta repertoire. Biological reproducibility was not directly addressed in this study. Tolerant patients' donor-specific Tregs expanded beyond overall Tregs, suggesting antigen-driven growth.

A remark on this clone: Its specificity is unknown. Sequencing ends 3 residues short of the CDR3 end; the germline J gene provides the rest.

Mixed chimerism was transient after nonmyeloablative marrow transplants from related graft donors. The chain carries TRBV19 and TRBJ2-5; 7 nucleotides agree with TRBD1. This receptor was taken from a human patient who received a combined kidney and bone marrow transplant. Some T cells may arise from the graft donor. The input for sequencing was CD4+ T cells from blood (PBMCs), taken 6 months after the transplant. The CDR3 loop reads CASSLQGFGETQYF. CDR3 DNA (partial): TGTGCCAGTAGTCTACAGGGGTTCGGAGAGACC.